These T cell receptor beta chains were read from a single sample in a study of PD-L1 blockade in urothelial cancer. Measured with immunoSEQ multiplex PCR; TCRdb has only the in-frame clones, and not every one. The top ten hold roughly 2% of the sample, which has around 100,000 clones, roughly 87% seen once. Specimen: PBMCs, collected around atezolizumab (anti-PD-L1) treatment. These receptors originate from a man between 60 and 75 years old with urothelial cancer. CDR3s include the opening cysteine and the closing phenylalanine or tryptophan. Each record gives: CDR3 DNA, CDR3 protein, J gene, V gene, D gene, clone size. The D gene is left open where the match is weak. Size is stated for part of the rows, as once, few or many counts, or as a class when the clone is expanded.

CDR3nt: TGCGCCAGCAGGACTAGCGGAACGCTTTACAATGAGCAGTTCTTC
CDR3aa: CASRTSGTLYNEQFF
j_gene: TRBJ2-1
v_gene: TRBV5-1
d_gene: TRBD2
abundance: -

CDR3nt: TGTGCCAGCAGCTTAGCGGGGGGGAACACCGGGGAGCTGTTTTTT
CDR3aa: CASSLAGGNTGELFF
j_gene: TRBJ2-2
v_gene: TRBV11-3
d_gene: TRBD2
abundance: -

CDR3nt: TGTGCCAGCAGCTTACCAACCGGGACAGGGGCTGAAGCTTTCTTT
CDR3aa: CASSLPTGTGAEAFF
j_gene: TRBJ1-1
v_gene: TRBV7-9
d_gene: TRBD1
abundance: -

CDR3nt: TGTGCCAGCAGTGTACAGGGGCTGACTAATCAGCCCCAGCATTTT
CDR3aa: CASSVQGLTNQPQHF
j_gene: TRBJ1-5
v_gene: TRBV27
d_gene: TRBD1
abundance: -

CDR3nt: TGTGCCAGCTCACCCCTCGAACAGGCTAACTATGGCTACACCTTC
CDR3aa: CASSPLEQANYGYTF
j_gene: TRBJ1-2
v_gene: TRBV18
d_gene: -
abundance: -

CDR3nt: TGTGCCAGCAGTTGGGTCACAGGGTATGGAGAAAAACTGTTTTTT
CDR3aa: CASSWVTGYGEKLFF
j_gene: TRBJ1-4
v_gene: TRBV6-6
d_gene: -
abundance: -

CDR3nt: TGTGCCAGCAGCCTCCGGGGTGTCGAAAGAGAGACCCAGTACTTC
CDR3aa: CASSLRGVERETQYF
j_gene: TRBJ2-5
v_gene: TRBV7-9
d_gene: -
abundance: once

CDR3nt: TGTGCCAGCAGTGGGAGGGCGGGGAATTTCTACGAGCAGTACTTC
CDR3aa: CASSGRAGNFYEQYF
j_gene: TRBJ2-7
v_gene: TRBV6-5
d_gene: TRBD2
abundance: -

CDR3nt: TGTGCCAGCAGCCCGGGACTAGCGATGTTCTACGAGCAGTACTTC
CDR3aa: CASSPGLAMFYEQYF
j_gene: TRBJ2-7
v_gene: TRBV6-5
d_gene: TRBD2
abundance: -

CDR3nt: TGTGCCAGCAGCGGCCAAGGGGGGGGCGAGCAGTACTTC
CDR3aa: CASSGQGGGEQYF
j_gene: TRBJ2-7
v_gene: TRBV7-2
d_gene: -
abundance: -

CDR3nt: TGTGCCAGCAGCGTAGGTGGGCAGGGGAATCAGCCCCAGCATTTT
CDR3aa: CASSVGGQGNQPQHF
j_gene: TRBJ1-5
v_gene: TRBV9
d_gene: -
abundance: -

CDR3nt: TGTGCCAGCAGCTTGGTGGCGGCCGAGCAGTACTTC
CDR3aa: CASSLVAAEQYF
j_gene: TRBJ2-7
v_gene: TRBV5-5
d_gene: -
abundance: -

CDR3nt: TGTGCCAGCAGCTTAGCAGGGACAGGGGTAGAAAAACTGTTTTTT
CDR3aa: CASSLAGTGVEKLFF
j_gene: TRBJ1-4
v_gene: TRBV7-9
d_gene: TRBD1
abundance: -

CDR3nt: TGTGCCAGCAGTTCAGGGGAAACCTATGGCTACACCTTC
CDR3aa: CASSSGETYGYTF
j_gene: TRBJ1-2
v_gene: TRBV2
d_gene: -
abundance: -

CDR3nt: TGTGCCAGCAGGGATAGTGACAGTTATCAGCCCCAGCATTTT
CDR3aa: CASRDSDSYQPQHF
j_gene: TRBJ1-5
v_gene: TRBV6-1
d_gene: -
abundance: -

CDR3nt: TGTGCCAGCAGTTTCCGGTCGACAGGGGGCAATGGCTACACCTTC
CDR3aa: CASSFRSTGGNGYTF
j_gene: TRBJ1-2
v_gene: TRBV28
d_gene: TRBD1
abundance: -

CDR3nt: TGTGCCAGCAGCCCCCCGGGACAGACATACAATGAGCAGTTCTTC
CDR3aa: CASSPPGQTYNEQFF
j_gene: TRBJ2-1
v_gene: TRBV7-6
d_gene: TRBD1
abundance: -

CDR3nt: TGCGCCAGCAGCCAAGATTCCGAGATCACAGATACGCAGTATTTT
CDR3aa: CASSQDSEITDTQYF
j_gene: TRBJ2-3
v_gene: TRBV4-3
d_gene: -
abundance: few

CDR3nt: TGTGCCAGCAGCTTAAACCCGGACTGGTGGGGATCCGAGCAGTACTTC
CDR3aa: CASSLNPDWWGSEQYF
j_gene: TRBJ2-7
v_gene: TRBV11-3
d_gene: -
abundance: -

CDR3nt: TGTGCCAGCATAGCGGGGGAGAACCAAGAGACCCAGTACTTC
CDR3aa: CASIAGENQETQYF
j_gene: TRBJ2-5
v_gene: TRBV2
d_gene: TRBD2
abundance: -

CDR3nt: TGTGCCAGCAGCGCGGGACAGGGGGCTAGTCAGCCCCAGCATTTT
CDR3aa: CASSAGQGASQPQHF
j_gene: TRBJ1-5
v_gene: TRBV7-9
d_gene: TRBD1
abundance: once

CDR3nt: TGCGCCAGCAGCGGGGGCCGGGGGGGGCAAGAGACCCAGTACTTC
CDR3aa: CASSGGRGGQETQYF
j_gene: TRBJ2-5
v_gene: TRBV5-1
d_gene: TRBD2
abundance: -

CDR3nt: TGTGCCAGCAGCCTCCCCATGCGAGCTTTCTTT
CDR3aa: CASSLPMRAFF
j_gene: TRBJ1-1
v_gene: TRBV6-1
d_gene: -
abundance: -

CDR3nt: TGTGCCAGCAGCTTGGCCTCGGGGGGTCTGCTTTCCTACAATGAGCAGTTCTTC
CDR3aa: CASSLASGGLLSYNEQFF
j_gene: TRBJ2-1
v_gene: TRBV5-4
d_gene: TRBD2
abundance: -

CDR3nt: TGTGCCAGTCCTGGAGGTTGGGACGAGCAGTACTTC
CDR3aa: CASPGGWDEQYF
j_gene: TRBJ2-7
v_gene: TRBV6-1
d_gene: -
abundance: -

CDR3nt: TGTGCCTGGAGTCGGACTAGCGGGTACCGGTCCTCTACCAACAATGAGCAGTTCTTC
CDR3aa: CAWSRTSGYRSSTNNEQFF
j_gene: TRBJ2-1
v_gene: TRBV30
d_gene: TRBD2
abundance: -

CDR3nt: TGTGCCAGCAGCCCGGACAGTTTCTCTGGAAACACCATATATTTT
CDR3aa: CASSPDSFSGNTIYF
j_gene: TRBJ1-3
v_gene: TRBV7-9
d_gene: -
abundance: -

CDR3nt: TGTGCCAGTAGTCCCGGGGCCAACGTCCTGACTTTC
CDR3aa: CASSPGANVLTF
j_gene: TRBJ2-6
v_gene: TRBV11-2
d_gene: -
abundance: once

CDR3nt: TGTGCCTGGGCCCCGGGGTTCTACGAGCAGTACTTC
CDR3aa: CAWAPGFYEQYF
j_gene: TRBJ2-7
v_gene: TRBV30
d_gene: -
abundance: -

CDR3nt: TGTGCCAGCAGGGGCCCGACTAGCGGGAACTCCTACGAGCAGTACTTC
CDR3aa: CASRGPTSGNSYEQYF
j_gene: TRBJ2-7
v_gene: TRBV5-6
d_gene: TRBD2
abundance: -

CDR3nt: TGTGCCAGTCGGTACAGGTCAACAGATACGCAGTATTTT
CDR3aa: CASRYRSTDTQYF
j_gene: TRBJ2-3
v_gene: TRBV18
d_gene: -
abundance: -

CDR3nt: TGCGCCAGCAGCCCAGGGGGTGCGAACACCGGGGAGCTGTTTTTT
CDR3aa: CASSPGGANTGELFF
j_gene: TRBJ2-2
v_gene: TRBV5-1
d_gene: TRBD1
abundance: -

CDR3nt: TGTGCCAGCGGAAGGGGGCAGGGGGCGCCGAATACGCAGTATTTT
CDR3aa: CASGRGQGAPNTQYF
j_gene: TRBJ2-3
v_gene: TRBV7-9
d_gene: TRBD1
abundance: -

CDR3nt: TGTGCCAGCAGCTTAGTAACAGGGGGCAGTAACTATGGCTACACCTTC
CDR3aa: CASSLVTGGSNYGYTF
j_gene: TRBJ1-2
v_gene: TRBV7-2
d_gene: TRBD1
abundance: once

CDR3nt: TGTGCCAGCAGTGATAGACAGGCGAGCACAGATACGCAGTATTTT
CDR3aa: CASSDRQASTDTQYF
j_gene: TRBJ2-3
v_gene: TRBV2
d_gene: -
abundance: few

CDR3nt: TGTGCCAGCGGGGGACTAGCGGACACCGGGGAGCTGTTTTTT
CDR3aa: CASGGLADTGELFF
j_gene: TRBJ2-2
v_gene: TRBV2
d_gene: TRBD2
abundance: -

CDR3nt: TGTGCCAGCAGCCCCCATCAGACTGCAAGCTCTGGGGCCAACGTCCTGACTTTC
CDR3aa: CASSPHQTASSGANVLTF
j_gene: TRBJ2-6
v_gene: TRBV11-2
d_gene: -
abundance: -

CDR3nt: TGCAGCGTTGTACCGGGACAGGGGAGGACTGAAGCTTTCTTT
CDR3aa: CSVVPGQGRTEAFF
j_gene: TRBJ1-1
v_gene: TRBV29-1
d_gene: TRBD1
abundance: few

CDR3nt: TGTGCCAGCAGCCGCAACCCGGGACAGGGAAAAGAAGCTTTCTTT
CDR3aa: CASSRNPGQGKEAFF
j_gene: TRBJ1-1
v_gene: TRBV9
d_gene: TRBD1
abundance: -

CDR3nt: TGTGCCAGCTCACTCAGCCGAGGGGGCTATGGCTACACCTTC
CDR3aa: CASSLSRGGYGYTF
j_gene: TRBJ1-2
v_gene: TRBV18
d_gene: -
abundance: -

CDR3nt: TGTGCCAGCAGTCCTTTCCCCAGCTCCTACGAGCAGTACTTC
CDR3aa: CASSPFPSSYEQYF
j_gene: TRBJ2-7
v_gene: TRBV6-5
d_gene: -
abundance: -

CDR3nt: TGTGCCAGCAGCATGTTAGCCGGAGGGTATGATACGCAGTATTTT
CDR3aa: CASSMLAGGYDTQYF
j_gene: TRBJ2-3
v_gene: TRBV7-9
d_gene: -
abundance: -

CDR3nt: TGTGCCAGCAGCTTAGGTCATAGCGGCTATAATTCACCCCTCCACTTT
CDR3aa: CASSLGHSGYNSPLHF
j_gene: TRBJ1-6
v_gene: TRBV7-6
d_gene: -
abundance: -